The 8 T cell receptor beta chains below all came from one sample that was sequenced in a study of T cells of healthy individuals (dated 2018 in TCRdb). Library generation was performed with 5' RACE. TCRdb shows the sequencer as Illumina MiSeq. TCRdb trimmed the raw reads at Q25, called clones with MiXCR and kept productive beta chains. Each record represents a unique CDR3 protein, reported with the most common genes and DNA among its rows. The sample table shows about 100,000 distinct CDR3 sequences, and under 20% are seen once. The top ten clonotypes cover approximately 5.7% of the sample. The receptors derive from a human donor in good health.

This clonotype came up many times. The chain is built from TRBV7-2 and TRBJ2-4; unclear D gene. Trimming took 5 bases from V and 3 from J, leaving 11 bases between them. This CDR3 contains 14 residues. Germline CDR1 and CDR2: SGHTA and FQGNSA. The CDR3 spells CASSPPNGKNIQYF. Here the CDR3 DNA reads TGTGCCAGCAGCCCCCCTAACGGCAAAAACATTCAGTACTTC. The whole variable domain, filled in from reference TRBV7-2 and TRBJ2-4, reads GAGVSQSPSNKVTEKGKDVELRCDPISGHTALYWYRQSLGQGLEFLIYFQGNSAPDKSGLPSDRFSAERTGGSVSTLTIQRTQQEDSAVYLCASSPPNGKNIQYFGAGTRLSVL.

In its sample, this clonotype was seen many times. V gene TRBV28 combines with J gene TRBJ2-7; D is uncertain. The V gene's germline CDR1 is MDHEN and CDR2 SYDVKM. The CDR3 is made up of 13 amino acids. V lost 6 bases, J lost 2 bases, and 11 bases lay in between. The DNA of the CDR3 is TGTGCCAGCAGGACCCATGGCCCCTACGAGCAGTACTTC. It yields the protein CASRTHGPYEQYF.

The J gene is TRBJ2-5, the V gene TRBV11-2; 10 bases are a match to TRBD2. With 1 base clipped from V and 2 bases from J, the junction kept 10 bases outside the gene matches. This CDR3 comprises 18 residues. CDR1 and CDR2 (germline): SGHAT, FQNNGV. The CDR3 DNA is TGTGCCAGCAGCTTAGGGACTAGCGGTGGCTTAAGGCAAGAGACCCAGTACTTC. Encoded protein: CASSLGTSGGLRQETQYF.

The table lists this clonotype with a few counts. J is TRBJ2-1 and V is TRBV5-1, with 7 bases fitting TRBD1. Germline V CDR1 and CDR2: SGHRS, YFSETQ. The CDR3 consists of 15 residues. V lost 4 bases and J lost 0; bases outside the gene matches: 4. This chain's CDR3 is CASSLQGPSYNEQFF. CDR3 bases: TGCGCCAGCAGCCTACAGGGGCCCTCCTACAATGAGCAGTTCTTC.

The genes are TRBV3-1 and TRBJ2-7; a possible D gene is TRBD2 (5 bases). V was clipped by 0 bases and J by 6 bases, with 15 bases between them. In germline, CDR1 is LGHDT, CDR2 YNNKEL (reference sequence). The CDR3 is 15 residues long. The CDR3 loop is CASSQDPLDYPEQYF. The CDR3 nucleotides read TGTGCCAGCAGCCAAGATCCCCTAGACTACCCCGAGCAGTACTTC.

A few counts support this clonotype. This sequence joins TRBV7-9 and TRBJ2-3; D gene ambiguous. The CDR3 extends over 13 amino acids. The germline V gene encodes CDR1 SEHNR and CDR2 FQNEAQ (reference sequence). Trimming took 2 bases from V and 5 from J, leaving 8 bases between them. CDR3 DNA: TGTGCCAGCAGCTTAAGGGTCGTAGATACGCAGTATTTT. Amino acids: CASSLRVVDTQYF.

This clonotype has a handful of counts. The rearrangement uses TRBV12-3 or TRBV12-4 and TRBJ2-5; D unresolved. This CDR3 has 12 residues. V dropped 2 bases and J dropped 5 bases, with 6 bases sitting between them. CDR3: CASSLNGETQYF. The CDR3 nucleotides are TGTGCCAGCAGTTTAAATGGGGAGACCCAGTACTTC.

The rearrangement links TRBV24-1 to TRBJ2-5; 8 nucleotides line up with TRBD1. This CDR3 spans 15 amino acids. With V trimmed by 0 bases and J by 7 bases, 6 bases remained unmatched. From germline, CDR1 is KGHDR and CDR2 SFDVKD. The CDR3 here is CATSDLGTDRATQYF. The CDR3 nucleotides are TGTGCCACCAGTGATTTGGGGACGGACAGGGCGACCCAGTACTTC.